This T cell receptor (beta chain) stems from a study of blood T cells in healthy people across ages. Study-wide results and limits: Donors of long life had a larger count of naive CD4+ cells and greater diversity than aged donors. There was no known CMV status for donors, so expanded clonotype changes were possibly confounded.

Germline V gene data show CDR1 as MNHEY and CDR2 as SMNVEV (reference sequence). The CDR3 consists of 16 residues. With V trimmed by 2 bases and J by 0 bases, 7 bases remained unmatched. Drawing of peripheral blood yielded roughly 10 milliliters from each donor. With a J-beta primer mix and a sample-barcoded 5' primer, a second PCR ran roughly 6 to 12 cycles. Sequencing yielded, for each sample, at least 3 million paired-end reads carrying CDR3. TCRdb processed the 5' RACE reads anew with MiXCR; each CDR3 protein has one entry. The table lists 1.5 million to 2 million distinct CDR3 sequences, 49% of them singletons. The table lists this clonotype with a few counts. As yet, its antigen is unknown.

The rearrangement uses TRBV27 and TRBJ2-7; TRBD2 matches 7 bases. Sequencing was carried out using blood. The TCR sequence derives from a woman between 35 and 50 years old in good health. CDR3 in DNA: TGTGCCAGCAGTTTAACTAGCGCTCATAGCTCCTACGAGCAGTACTTC. It codes for CASSLTSAHSSYEQYF.